The clone carrying this T cell receptor beta chain was picked up many times. Antigen specificity is unknown. Germline lookup yields CDR1 LGHNT and CDR2 FRNRAP. This CDR3 is 13 amino acids long. The V end was cut by 5 bases, the J end by 1 base, with 8 bases between. The data originate from a study of CD8+CD57+ T cells in acquired aplastic anemia. Study results and caveats: Simpson's diversity of CD8+ cells was not significantly different in patients compared with controls.

Patients included in sequencing had previously demonstrated CD8+CD57+ cell expansion by flow cytometry. The blood sampling took place in patients who had so far received no therapy. The study profiled TCR beta VDJ and CDR3 using genomic DNA as template. Each CDR3 protein gets one entry after TCRdb re-called the reads with MiXCR. The sample consists of around 79,000 distinct CDR3 sequences, around 70% of them appearing once. The TCR originated in a human donor with aplastic anemia. Sequencing was performed on sorted CD4+, CD8+, or CD8+CD57+ T cells (not recorded which) from PBMCs. The chain has TRBV12-5 and TRBJ1-2; no clear D gene. The CDR3 nucleotides read TGTGCTAGTGGTGATCGGGGTAACTATGGCTACACCTTC. Its translation is CASGDRGNYGYTF. Complete variable domain (other parts from reference TRBV12-5 and TRBJ1-2): DARVTQTPRHKVTEMGQEVTMRCQPILGHNTVFWYRQTMMQGLELLAYFRNRAPLDDSGMPKDRFSAEMPDATLATLKIQPSEPRDSAVYFCASGDRGNYGYTFGSGTRLTVV.